This T cell receptor (beta chain) was retrieved from a study of blood T cell repertoires in COVID-19. Whole-study context: The United States, Italy and Spain provided the acute and convalescent COVID-19 samples. The analysed material was cDNA or gDNA that came from T cells, B-cell-depleted T cells, or PBMCs.

This clone was seen more than once but under ten times. Trimming cost V 3 bases and J 10 bases, with 16 bases left between them. The length of the CDR3 is 15 residues. Germline lookup yields CDR1 LNHDA and CDR2 SQIVND (reference sequence). Authors' data handling: Estimated nucleated cell counts came from reference gene primer amplification. Generated by immunoSEQ multiplex PCR, the TCRdb table keeps only in-frame clones and is missing some. The V and J calls and clone size were taken over from that table, and D and trimming were inferred from the DNA. The table has 120,000 to 150,000 clones, around 84% seen once.

This clonotype originated in a woman aged 45-59 years with acute or convalescent COVID-19. The rearrangement uses TRBV19 and TRBJ1-6; D unclear. The sequencing input was peripheral blood. The CDR3: CASSITTAGKSPLHF. The CDR3 DNA reads as TGTGCCAGTAGTATCACAACAGCCGGCAAATCACCCCTCCACTTT.